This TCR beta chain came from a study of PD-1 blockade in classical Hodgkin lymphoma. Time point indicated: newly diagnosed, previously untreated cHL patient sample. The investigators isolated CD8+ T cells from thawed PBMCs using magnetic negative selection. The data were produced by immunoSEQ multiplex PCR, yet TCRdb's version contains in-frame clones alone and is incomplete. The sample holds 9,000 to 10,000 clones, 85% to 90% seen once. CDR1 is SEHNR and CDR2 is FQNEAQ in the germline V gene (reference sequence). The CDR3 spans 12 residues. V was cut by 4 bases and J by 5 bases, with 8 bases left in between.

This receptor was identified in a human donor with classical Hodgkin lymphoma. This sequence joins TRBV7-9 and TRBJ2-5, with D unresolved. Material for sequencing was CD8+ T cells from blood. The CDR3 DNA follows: TGTGCCAGCAGCTCCCTTCAGGAGACCCAGTACTTC. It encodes CASSSLQETQYF. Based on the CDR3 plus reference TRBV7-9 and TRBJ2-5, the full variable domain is DTGVSQNPRHKITKRGQNVTFRCDPISEHNRLYWYRQTLGQGPEFLTYFQNEAQLEKSRLLSDRFSAERPKGSFSTLEIQRTEQGDSAMYLCASSSLQETQYFGPGTRLLVL.